This T cell receptor (beta chain) was captured by sequencing in a study of cytomegalovirus exposure and HLA in healthy donors. About this clone: The target antigen is unknown.

This PCR relied on a set of 60 Vbeta primers and 13 Jbeta primers. Measured with immunoSEQ multiplex PCR; TCRdb has only the in-frame clones, and not every one. The repertoire holds 210,000 or so clones, with around 86% as singletons. Germline CDR1 SGHDN, CDR2 FVKESK. This CDR3 contains 16 residues. Unmatched junction bases numbered 7, after V lost 1 base and J lost 9 bases. Study-wide findings and caveats: There were a few CMV-associated chains whose specificity for CMV antigens was confirmed in vitro.

The receptor was isolated from a man aged 30 to 39 in good health and CMV-seronegative. The rearrangement links TRBV14 to TRBJ1-6, with 9 bases matching TRBD1. What was sequenced was PBMCs. CDR3 amino acids: CASSQARTGVFSPLHF. CDR3 bases: TGTGCCAGCAGCCAAGCAAGGACAGGGGTTTTTTCACCCCTCCACTTT.